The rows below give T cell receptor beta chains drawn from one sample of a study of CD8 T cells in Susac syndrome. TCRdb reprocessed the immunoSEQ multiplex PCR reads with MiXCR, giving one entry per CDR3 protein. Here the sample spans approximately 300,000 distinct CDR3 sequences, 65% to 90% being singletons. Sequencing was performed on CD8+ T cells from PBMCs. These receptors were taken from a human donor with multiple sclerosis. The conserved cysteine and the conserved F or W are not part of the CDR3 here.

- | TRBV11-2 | ASSLVSGSGLTRNQF
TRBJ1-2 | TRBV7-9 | ASSLVADRAYGYT
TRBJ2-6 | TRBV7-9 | ARARISGANVLT
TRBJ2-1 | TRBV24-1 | ATSDFPGNEQF
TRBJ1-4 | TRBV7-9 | ASSSRVTETNEKLF
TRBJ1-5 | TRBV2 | ASSEYRRGNSNQPQH
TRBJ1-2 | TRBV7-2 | ARGNNYGYT
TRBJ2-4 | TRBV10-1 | ARRSGLAAPSRQRDQY
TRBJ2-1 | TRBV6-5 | ASSYRGTGNLYNEQF
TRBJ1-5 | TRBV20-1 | SASDGTRAGSQPQH
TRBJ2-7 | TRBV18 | ASSTDRVSYEQY
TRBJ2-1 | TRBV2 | ASGWSYYNEQF
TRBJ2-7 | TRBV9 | ASSVGQNLNSYEQY
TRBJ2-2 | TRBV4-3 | ASSQDEVPGELF
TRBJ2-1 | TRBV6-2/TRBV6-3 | ASGWGKGYNEQF
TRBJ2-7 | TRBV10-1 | ASSEGGHEQY
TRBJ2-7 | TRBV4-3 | ASSGGAGSSYEQY
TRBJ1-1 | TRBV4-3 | ASSQERGLKTEAF
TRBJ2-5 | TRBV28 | ASSSYRAGDQETQY
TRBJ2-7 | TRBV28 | ASRSRFSMMSYEQY
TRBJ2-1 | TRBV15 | ATSRSSVGGRRDGQF
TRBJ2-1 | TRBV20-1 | SAREKQPSSYNEQF
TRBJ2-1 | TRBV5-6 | ASSFTGTSRYNEQF
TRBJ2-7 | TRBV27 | ASSFSPAYEQY
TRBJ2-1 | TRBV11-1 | ASSLGTGVPNEQF
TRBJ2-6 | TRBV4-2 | ASSGSGANVLT
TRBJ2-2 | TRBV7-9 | ASSLGAVTGELF
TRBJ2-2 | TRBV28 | ASGEMGNPSTGELF
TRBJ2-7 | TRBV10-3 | AISENLASGSSYEQY
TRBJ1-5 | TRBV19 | ASSPPGASHQPQH
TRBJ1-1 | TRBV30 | AWSVALNTEAF
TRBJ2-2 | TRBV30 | AWSGTINTGELF
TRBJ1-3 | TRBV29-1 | SFAVGSGNTIY
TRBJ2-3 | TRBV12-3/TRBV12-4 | ASSPSRDRGLDTQY
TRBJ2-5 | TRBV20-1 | SASKGELGSAQY
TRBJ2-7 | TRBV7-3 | ASSPTMVEQQY
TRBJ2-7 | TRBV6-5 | ASSYSRGETYEQY
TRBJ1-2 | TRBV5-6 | ASSPPNSLYGYT
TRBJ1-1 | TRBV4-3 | ASSQGPRGTAKAF
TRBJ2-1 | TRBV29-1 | SVVEAGVIPYNEQF
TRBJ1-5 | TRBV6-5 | ASKTEGGISPSI
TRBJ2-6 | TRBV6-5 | ASSLPLAVSGANVLT
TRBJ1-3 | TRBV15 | ATSRYRVAGNTIY
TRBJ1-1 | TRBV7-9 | ASSFNGGRTEAF
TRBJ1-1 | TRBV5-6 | ASSSIMNTEAF
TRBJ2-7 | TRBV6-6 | ASSYTGTGAYEQY
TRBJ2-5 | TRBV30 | AWDRLGQLQETQY
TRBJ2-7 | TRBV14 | ASSQADRGSEQY
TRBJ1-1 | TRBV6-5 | ASSTPGGGNAEAF
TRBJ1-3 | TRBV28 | ASSSAGALSGNTIY
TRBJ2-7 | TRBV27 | ASSDGQYEQY
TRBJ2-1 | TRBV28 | ASSLLPQWGGRDNEQF
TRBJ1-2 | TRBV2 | ASSEPRAGGNYGYT
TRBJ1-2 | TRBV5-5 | ASSSPFYGYT
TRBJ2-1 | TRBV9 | ASSPFRASGDEQF